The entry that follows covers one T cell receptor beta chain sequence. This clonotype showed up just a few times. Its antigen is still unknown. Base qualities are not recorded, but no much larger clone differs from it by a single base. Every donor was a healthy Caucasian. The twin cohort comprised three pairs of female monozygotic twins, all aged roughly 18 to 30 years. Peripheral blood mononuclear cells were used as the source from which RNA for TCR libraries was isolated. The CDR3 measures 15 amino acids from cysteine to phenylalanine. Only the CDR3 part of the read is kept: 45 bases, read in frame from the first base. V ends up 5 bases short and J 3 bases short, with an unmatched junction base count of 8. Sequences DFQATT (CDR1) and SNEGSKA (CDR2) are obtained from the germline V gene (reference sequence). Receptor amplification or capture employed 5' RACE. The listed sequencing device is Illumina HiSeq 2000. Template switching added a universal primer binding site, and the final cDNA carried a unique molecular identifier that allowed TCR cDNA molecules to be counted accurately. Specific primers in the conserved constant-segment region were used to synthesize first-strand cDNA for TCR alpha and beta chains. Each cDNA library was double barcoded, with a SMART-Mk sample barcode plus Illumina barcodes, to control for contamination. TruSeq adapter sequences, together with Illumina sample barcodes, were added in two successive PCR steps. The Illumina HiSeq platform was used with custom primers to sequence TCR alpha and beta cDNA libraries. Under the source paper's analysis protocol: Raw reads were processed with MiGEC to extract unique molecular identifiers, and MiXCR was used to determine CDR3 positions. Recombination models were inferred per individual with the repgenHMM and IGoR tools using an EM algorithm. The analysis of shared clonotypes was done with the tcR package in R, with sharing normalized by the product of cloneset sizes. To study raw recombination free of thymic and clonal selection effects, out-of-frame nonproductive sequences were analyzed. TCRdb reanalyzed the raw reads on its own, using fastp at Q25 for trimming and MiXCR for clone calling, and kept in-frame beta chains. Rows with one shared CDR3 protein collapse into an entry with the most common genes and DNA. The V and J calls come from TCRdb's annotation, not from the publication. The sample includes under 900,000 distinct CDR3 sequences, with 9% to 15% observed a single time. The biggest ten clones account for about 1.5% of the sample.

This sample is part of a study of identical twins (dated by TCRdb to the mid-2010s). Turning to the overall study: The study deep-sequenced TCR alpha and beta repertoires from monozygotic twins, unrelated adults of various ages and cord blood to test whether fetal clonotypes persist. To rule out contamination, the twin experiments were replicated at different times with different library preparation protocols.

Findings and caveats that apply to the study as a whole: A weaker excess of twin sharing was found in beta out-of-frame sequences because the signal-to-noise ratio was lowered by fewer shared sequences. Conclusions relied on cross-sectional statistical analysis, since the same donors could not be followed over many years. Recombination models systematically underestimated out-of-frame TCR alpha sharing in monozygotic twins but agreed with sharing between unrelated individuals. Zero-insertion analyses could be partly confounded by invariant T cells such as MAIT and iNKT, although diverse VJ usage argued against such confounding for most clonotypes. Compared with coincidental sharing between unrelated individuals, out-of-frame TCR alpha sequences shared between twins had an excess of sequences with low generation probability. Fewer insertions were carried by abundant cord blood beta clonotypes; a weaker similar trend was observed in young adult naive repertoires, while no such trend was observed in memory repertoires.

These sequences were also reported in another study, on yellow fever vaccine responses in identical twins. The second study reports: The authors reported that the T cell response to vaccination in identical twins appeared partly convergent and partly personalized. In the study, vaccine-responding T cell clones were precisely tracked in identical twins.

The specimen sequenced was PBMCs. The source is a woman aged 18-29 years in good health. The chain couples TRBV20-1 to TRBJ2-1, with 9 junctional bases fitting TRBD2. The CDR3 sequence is CSALTGTSIYNEQFF. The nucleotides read TGCAGTGCTTTGACCGGGACTAGCATCTACAATGAGCAGTTCTTC.